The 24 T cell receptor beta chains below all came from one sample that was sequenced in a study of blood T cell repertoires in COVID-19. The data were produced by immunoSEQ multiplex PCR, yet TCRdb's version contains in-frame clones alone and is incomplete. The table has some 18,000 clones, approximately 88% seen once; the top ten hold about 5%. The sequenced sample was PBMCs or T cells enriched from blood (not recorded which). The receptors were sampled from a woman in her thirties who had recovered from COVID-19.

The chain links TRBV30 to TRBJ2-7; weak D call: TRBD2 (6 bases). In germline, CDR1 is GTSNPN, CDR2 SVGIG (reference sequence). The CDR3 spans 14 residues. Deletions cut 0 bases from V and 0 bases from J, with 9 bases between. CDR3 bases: TGTGCCTGGAGTGTACGGCGGGACTCCTACGAGCAGTACTTC. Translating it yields CAWSVRRDSYEQYF. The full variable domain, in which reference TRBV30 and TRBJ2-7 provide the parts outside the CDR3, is SQTIHQWPATLVQPVGSPLSLECTVEGTSNPNLYWYRQAAGRGLQLLFYSVGIGQISSEVPQNLSASRPQDRQFILSSKKLLLSDSGFYLCAWSVRRDSYEQYFGPGTRLTVT.

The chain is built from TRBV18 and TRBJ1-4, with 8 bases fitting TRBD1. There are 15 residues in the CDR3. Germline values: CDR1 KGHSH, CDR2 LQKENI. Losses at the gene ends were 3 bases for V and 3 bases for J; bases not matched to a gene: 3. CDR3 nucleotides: TGTGCCAGCTCACCGACAGGGGCACCTAATGAAAAACTGTTTTTT. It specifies CASSPTGAPNEKLFF.

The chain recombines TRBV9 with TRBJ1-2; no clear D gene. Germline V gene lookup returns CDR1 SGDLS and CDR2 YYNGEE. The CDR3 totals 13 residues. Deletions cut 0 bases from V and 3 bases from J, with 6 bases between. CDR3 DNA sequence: TGTGCCAGCAGCGTAGACGGAGACTATGGCTACACCTTC. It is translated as CASSVDGDYGYTF.

The CDR3, as DNA: TGTGCCAGCAGCTTTATAGCCAGGGACAGGGGGCGAAATGAGCAGTTCTTC. It encodes CASSFIARDRGRNEQFF. V is TRBV11-2 and J is TRBJ2-1; TRBD1 matches 12 bases. V lost 3 bases to trimming and J lost 7 bases; unmatched junction nucleotides: 10. CDR3 length: 17 residues. The germline V gene encodes CDR1 SGHAT and CDR2 FQNNGV.

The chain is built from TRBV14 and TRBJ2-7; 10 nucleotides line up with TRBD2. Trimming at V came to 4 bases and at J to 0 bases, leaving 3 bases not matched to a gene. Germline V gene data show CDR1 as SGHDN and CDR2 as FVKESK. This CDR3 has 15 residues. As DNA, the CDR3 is TGTGCCAGCAGCCTCCGACTAGCGGGCTCCTACGAGCAGTACTTC. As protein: CASSLRLAGSYEQYF. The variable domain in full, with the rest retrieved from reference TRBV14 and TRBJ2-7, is EAGVTQFPSHSVIEKGQTVTLRCDPISGHDNLYWYRRVMGKEIKFLLHFVKESKQDESGMPNNRFLAERTGGTYSTLKVQPAELEDSGVYFCASSLRLAGSYEQYFGPGTRLTVT.

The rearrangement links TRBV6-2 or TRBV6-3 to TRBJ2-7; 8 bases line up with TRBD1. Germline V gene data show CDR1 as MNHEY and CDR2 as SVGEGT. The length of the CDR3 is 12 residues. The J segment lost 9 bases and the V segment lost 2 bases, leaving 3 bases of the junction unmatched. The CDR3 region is CASSYTGQGQYF. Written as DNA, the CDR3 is TGTGCCAGCAGTTACACCGGACAGGGGCAGTACTTC.

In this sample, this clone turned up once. The CDR3 region is CASSLSGELEQETQYF. DNA of the CDR3: TGTGCCAGCAGTTTAAGTGGGGAGCTAGAACAAGAGACCCAGTACTTC. The chain couples TRBV28 to TRBJ2-5; TRBD2 is a possible D gene (5 bases). CDR3 length equals 16 residues. CDR1 and CDR2 from the germline V gene are MDHEN and SYDVKM. The V end lost 2 bases, the J end lost 2 bases, and 15 bases lay between the germline ends.

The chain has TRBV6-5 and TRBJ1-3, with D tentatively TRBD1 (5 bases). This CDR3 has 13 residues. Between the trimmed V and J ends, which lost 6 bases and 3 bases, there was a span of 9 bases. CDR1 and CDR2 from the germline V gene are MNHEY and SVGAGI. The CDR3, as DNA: TGTGCCAGCAGGCAGGGTGGTGGAAACACCATATATTTT. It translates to CASRQGGGNTIYF.

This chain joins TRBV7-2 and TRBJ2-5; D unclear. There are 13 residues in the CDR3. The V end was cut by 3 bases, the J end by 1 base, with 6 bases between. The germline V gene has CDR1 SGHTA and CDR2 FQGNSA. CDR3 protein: CASSFQIQETQYF. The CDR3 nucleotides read TGTGCCAGCAGCTTCCAAATCCAAGAGACCCAGTACTTC.

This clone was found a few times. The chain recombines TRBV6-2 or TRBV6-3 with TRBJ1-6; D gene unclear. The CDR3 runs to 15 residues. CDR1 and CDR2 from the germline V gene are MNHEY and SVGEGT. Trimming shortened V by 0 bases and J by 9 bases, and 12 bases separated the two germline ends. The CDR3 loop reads CASSYSEDLGSPLHF. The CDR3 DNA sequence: TGTGCCAGCAGTTACTCTGAGGACTTGGGTTCACCCCTCCACTTT.

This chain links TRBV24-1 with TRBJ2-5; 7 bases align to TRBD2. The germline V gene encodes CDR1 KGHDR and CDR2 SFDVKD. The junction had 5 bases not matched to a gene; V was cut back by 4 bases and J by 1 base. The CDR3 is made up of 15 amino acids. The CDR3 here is CATSDPRGSQETQYF. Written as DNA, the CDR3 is TGTGCCACCAGTGACCCGCGGGGGAGCCAAGAGACCCAGTACTTC.

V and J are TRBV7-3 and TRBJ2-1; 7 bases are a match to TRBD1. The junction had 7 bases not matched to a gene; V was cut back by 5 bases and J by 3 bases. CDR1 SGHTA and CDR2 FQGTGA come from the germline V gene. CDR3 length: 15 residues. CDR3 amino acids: CASSRSGTVYNEQFF. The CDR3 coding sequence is TGTGCCAGCAGCCGATCAGGGACAGTCTACAATGAGCAGTTCTTC.

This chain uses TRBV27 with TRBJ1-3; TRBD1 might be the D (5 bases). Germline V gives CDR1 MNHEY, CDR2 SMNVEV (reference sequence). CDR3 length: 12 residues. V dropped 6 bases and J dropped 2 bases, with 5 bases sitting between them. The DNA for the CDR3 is TGTGCCAGCAGGGGGCCTGGAAACACCATATATTTT. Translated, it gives CASRGPGNTIYF.

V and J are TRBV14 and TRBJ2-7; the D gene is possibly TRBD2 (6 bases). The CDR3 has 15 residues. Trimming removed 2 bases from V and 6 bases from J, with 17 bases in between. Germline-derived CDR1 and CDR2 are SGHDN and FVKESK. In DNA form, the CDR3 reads TGTGCCAGCAGCCAACAAACGGGGGTTTTGGGCGAGCAGTACTTC. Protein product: CASSQQTGVLGEQYF. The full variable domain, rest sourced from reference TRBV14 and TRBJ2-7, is EAGVTQFPSHSVIEKGQTVTLRCDPISGHDNLYWYRRVMGKEIKFLLHFVKESKQDESGMPNNRFLAERTGGTYSTLKVQPAELEDSGVYFCASSQQTGVLGEQYFGPGTRLTVT.

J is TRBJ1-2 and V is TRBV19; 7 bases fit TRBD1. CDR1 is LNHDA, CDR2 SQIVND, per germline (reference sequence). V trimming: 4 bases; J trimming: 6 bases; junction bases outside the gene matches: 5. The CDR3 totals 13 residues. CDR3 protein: CASSTTGTHGYTF. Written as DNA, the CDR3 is TGTGCCAGTAGTACGACAGGGACCCATGGCTACACCTTC.

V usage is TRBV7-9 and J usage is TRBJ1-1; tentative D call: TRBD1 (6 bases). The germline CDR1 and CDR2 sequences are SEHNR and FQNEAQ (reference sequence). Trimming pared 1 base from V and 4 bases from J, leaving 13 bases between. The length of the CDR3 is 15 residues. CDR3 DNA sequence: TGTGCCAGCAGCTTAGAGCGGGGGGCGGCCACTGAAGCTTTCTTT. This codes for CASSLERGAATEAFF.

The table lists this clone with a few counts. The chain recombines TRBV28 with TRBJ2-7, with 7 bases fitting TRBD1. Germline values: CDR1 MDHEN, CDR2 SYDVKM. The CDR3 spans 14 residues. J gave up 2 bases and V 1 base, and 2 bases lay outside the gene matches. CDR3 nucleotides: TGTGCCAGCAGTTTATTGGACAGGACCTACGAGCAGTACTTC. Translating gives CASSLLDRTYEQYF.

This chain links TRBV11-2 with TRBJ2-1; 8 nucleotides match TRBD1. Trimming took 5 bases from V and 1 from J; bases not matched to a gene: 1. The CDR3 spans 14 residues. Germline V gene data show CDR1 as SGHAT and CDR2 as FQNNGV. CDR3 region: CASSGQGSYNEQFF. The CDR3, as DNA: TGTGCCAGCAGCGGACAGGGATCCTACAATGAGCAGTTCTTC.

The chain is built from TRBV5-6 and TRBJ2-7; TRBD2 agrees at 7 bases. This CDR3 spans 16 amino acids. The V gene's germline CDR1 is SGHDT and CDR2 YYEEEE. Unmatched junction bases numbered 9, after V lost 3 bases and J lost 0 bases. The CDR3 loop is CASSYLSGGNSYEQYF. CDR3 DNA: TGTGCCAGCAGCTATCTATCGGGGGGAAACTCCTACGAGCAGTACTTC.

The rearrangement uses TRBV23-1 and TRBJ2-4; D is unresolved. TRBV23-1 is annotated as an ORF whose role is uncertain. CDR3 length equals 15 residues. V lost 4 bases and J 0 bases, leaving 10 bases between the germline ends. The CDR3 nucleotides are TGCGCCAGCAGTCCTAGGAGCCTAGCCAAAAACATTCAGTACTTC. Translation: CASSPRSLAKNIQYF.

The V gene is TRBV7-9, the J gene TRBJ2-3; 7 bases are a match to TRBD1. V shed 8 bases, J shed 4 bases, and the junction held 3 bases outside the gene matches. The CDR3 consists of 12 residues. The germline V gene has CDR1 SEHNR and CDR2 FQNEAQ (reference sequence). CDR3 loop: CASEGAADTQYF. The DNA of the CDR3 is TGTGCCAGCGAGGGGGCGGCAGATACGCAGTATTTT.

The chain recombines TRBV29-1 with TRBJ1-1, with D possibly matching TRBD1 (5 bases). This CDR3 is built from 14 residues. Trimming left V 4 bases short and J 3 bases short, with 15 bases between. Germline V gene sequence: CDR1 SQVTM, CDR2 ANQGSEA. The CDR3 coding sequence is TGCAGCGTTGGGATGGGGGGGTGGTACACTGAAGCTTTCTTT. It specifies CSVGMGGWYTEAFF.

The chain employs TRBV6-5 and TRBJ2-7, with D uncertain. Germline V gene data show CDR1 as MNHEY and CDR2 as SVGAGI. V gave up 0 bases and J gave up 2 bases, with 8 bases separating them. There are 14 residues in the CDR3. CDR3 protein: CASSYSLETYEQYF. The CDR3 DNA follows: TGTGCCAGCAGTTACTCTCTAGAAACCTACGAGCAGTACTTC.

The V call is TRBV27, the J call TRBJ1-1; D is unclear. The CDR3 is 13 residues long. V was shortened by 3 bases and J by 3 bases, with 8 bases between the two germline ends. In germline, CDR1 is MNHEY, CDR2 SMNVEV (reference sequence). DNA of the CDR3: TGTGCCAGCAGTTTCGGGAGGGACACTGAAGCTTTCTTT. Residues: CASSFGRDTEAFF.